The clone carrying this TCR beta chain came up once. The sample comes from a study of PD-1 blockade in classical Hodgkin lymphoma. Measured with immunoSEQ multiplex PCR; TCRdb has only the in-frame clones, and not every one. Seen here are about 13,000 clones, approximately 90% observed once, and the top ten hold roughly 20%. The germline V gene encodes CDR1 SQVTM and CDR2 ANQGSEA. Deletions cut 5 bases from V and 1 base from J, with 11 bases between. CDR3 length: 13 residues. All the patients suffered relapse after autologous stem cell transplantation, and brentuximab vedotin exposure differed. The origin of this receptor is a human donor with classical Hodgkin lymphoma. The specimen was peripheral blood mononuclear cells (PBMCs), collected at baseline. The rearrangement links TRBV29-1 to TRBJ2-5, with TRBD2 as a possible D gene (6 bases). The CDR3 reads CSVFRDSQETQYF. The CDR3 DNA is TGCAGCGTTTTCCGGGACTCCCAAGAGACCCAGTACTTC.